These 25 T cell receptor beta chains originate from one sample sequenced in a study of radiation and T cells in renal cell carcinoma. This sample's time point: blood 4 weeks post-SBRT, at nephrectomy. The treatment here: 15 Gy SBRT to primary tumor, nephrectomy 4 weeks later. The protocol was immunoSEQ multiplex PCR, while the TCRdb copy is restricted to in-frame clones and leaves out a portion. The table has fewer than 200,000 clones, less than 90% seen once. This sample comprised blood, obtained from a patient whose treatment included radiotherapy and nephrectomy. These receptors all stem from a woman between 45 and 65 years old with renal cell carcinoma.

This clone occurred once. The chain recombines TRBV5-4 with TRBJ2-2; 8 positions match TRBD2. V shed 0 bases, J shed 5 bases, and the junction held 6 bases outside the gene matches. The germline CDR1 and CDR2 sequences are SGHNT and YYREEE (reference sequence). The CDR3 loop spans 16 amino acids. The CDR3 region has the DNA TGTGCCAGCAGCTTGGGATCCGGGACTAGGACCGGGGAGCTGTTTTTT. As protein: CASSLGSGTRTGELFF.

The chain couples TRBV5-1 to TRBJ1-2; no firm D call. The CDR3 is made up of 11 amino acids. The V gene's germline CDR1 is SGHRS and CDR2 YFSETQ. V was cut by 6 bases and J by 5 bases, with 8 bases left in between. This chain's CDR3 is CASTGNYGYTF. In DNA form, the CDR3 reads TGCGCCAGCACGGGGAATTATGGCTACACCTTC. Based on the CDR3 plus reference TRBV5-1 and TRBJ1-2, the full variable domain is KAGVTQTPRYLIKTRGQQVTLSCSPISGHRSVSWYQQTPGQGLQFLFEYFSETQRNKGNFPGRFSGRQFSNSRSEMNVSTLELGDSALYLCASTGNYGYTFGSGTRLTVV.

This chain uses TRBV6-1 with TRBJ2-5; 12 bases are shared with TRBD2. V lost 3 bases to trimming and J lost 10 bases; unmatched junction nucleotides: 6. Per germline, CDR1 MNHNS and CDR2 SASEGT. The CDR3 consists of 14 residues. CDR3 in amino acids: CASSDPSGGGLQYF. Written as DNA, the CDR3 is TGTGCCAGCAGTGACCCTAGCGGGGGGGGCCTCCAGTACTTC.

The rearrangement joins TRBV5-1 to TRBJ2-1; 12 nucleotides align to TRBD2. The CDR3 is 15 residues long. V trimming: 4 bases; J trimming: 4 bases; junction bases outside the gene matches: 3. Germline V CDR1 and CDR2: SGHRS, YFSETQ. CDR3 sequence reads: CASSLAGGNYNEQFF. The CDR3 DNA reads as TGCGCCAGCAGCCTAGCGGGGGGGAATTACAATGAGCAGTTCTTC.

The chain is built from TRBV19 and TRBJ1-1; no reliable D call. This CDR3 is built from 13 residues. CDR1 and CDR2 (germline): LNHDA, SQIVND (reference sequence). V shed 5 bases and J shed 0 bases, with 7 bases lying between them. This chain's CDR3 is CASSPSMNTEAFF. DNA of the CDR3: TGTGCCAGTAGTCCAAGCATGAACACTGAAGCTTTCTTT.

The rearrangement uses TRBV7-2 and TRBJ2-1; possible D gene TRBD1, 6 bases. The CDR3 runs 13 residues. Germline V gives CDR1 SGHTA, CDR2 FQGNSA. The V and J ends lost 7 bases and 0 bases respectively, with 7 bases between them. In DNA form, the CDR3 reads TGTGCCAGCACGGACAGCTCCTACAATGAGCAGTTCTTC. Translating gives CASTDSSYNEQFF.

CDR3: CATRDHRVSDSPLHF. The CDR3 bases are TGTGCCACAAGGGATCACAGGGTGTCAGATTCACCCCTCCACTTT. The chain employs TRBV15 and TRBJ1-6; maybe TRBD1 (6 bases). With 9 bases removed from V and 8 bases from J, the gap between germline ends came to 20 bases. Germline-derived CDR1 and CDR2 are LNHNV and YYDKDF (reference sequence). The CDR3 spans 15 residues.

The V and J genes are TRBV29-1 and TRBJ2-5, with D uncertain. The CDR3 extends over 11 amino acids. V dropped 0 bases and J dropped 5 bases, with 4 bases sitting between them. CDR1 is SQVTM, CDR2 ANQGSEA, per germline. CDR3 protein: CSVEEWETQYF. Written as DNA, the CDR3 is TGCAGCGTTGAAGAGTGGGAGACCCAGTACTTC.

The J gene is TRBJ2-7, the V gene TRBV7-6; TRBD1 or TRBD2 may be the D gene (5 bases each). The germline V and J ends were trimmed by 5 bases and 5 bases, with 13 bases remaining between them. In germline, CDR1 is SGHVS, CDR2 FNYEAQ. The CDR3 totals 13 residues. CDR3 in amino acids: CASSTRGVNEQYF. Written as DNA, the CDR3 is TGTGCCAGCAGCACTAGAGGGGTCAACGAGCAGTACTTC.

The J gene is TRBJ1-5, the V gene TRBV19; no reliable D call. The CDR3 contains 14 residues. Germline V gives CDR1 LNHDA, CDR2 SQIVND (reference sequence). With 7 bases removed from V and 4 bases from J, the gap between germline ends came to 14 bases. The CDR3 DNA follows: TGTGCCAGTAACCATGGGAGTGTGAATCAGCCCCAGCATTTT. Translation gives CASNHGSVNQPQHF.

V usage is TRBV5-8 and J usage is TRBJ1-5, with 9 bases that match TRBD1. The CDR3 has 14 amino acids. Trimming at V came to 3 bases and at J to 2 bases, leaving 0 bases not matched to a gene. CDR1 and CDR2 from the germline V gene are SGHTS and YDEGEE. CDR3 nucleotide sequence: TGTGCCAGCAGCTGGACAGGGGGCAATCAGCCCCAGCATTTT. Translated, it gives CASSWTGGNQPQHF.

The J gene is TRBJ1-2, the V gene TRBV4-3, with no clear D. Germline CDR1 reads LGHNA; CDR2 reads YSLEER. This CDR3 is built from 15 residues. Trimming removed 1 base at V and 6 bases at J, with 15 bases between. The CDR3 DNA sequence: TGCGCCAGCAGCCAAGTACTACAAGTTTCGGATGGCTACACCTTC. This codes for CASSQVLQVSDGYTF.

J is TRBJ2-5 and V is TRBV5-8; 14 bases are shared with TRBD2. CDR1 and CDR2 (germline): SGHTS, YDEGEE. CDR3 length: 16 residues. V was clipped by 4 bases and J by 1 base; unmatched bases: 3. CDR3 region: CASSAGTSGGQETQYF. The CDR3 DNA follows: TGTGCCAGCAGCGCCGGGACTAGCGGGGGCCAAGAGACCCAGTACTTC.

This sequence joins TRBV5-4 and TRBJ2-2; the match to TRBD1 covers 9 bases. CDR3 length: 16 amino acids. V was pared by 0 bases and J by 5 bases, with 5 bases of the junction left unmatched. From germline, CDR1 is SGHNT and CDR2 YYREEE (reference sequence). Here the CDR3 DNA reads TGTGCCAGCAGCTTGGTACAGGGGGCGCAGACCGGGGAGCTGTTTTTT. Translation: CASSLVQGAQTGELFF.

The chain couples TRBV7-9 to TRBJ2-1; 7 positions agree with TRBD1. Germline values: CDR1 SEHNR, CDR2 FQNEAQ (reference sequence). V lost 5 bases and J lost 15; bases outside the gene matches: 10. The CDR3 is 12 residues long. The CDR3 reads CASSPGTDLPFF. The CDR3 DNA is TGTGCCAGCAGCCCCGGGACAGACCTTCCGTTCTTC.

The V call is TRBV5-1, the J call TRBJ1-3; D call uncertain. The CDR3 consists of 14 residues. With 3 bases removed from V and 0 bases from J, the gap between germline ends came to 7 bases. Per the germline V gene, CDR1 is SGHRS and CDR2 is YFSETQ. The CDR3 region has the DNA TGCGCCAGCAGCTCAACGGCCTCTGGAAACACCATATATTTT. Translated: CASSSTASGNTIYF. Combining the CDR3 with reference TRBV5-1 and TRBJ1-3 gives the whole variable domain KAGVTQTPRYLIKTRGQQVTLSCSPISGHRSVSWYQQTPGQGLQFLFEYFSETQRNKGNFPGRFSGRQFSNSRSEMNVSTLELGDSALYLCASSSTASGNTIYFGEGSWLTVV.

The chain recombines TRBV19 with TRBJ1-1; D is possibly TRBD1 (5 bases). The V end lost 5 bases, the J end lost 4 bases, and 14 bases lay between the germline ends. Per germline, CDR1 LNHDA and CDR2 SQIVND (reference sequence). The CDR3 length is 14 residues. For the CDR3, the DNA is TGTGCCAGTAGTCCCCGTGGGGCAATCACTGAAGCTTTCTTT. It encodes CASSPRGAITEAFF.

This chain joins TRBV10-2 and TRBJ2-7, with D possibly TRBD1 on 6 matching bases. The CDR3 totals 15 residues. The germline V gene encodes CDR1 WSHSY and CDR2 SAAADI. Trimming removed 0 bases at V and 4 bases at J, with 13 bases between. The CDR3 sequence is CASSESGQGMYEQYF. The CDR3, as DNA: TGCGCCAGCAGTGAGTCAGGGCAGGGGATGTACGAGCAGTACTTC.

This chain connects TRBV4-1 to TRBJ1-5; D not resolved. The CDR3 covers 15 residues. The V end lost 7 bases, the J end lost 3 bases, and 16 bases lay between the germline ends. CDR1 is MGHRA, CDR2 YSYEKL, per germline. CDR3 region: CASKAAEEFNQPQHF. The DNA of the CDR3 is TGCGCCAGCAAGGCAGCGGAGGAGTTCAATCAGCCCCAGCATTTT.

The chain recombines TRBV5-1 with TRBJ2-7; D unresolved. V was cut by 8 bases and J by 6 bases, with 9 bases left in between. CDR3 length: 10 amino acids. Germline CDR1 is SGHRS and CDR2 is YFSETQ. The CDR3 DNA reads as TGCGCCAGTCGGCCTCCCGAGCAGTACTTC. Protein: CASRPPEQYF.

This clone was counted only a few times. CDR3 region: CASGGRDSNTEAFF. DNA of the CDR3: TGTGCTAGTGGAGGGAGGGACAGCAACACTGAAGCTTTCTTT. This chain joins TRBV12-5 and TRBJ1-1; 7 positions agree with TRBD1. V trimming: 6 bases; J trimming: 2 bases; junction bases outside the gene matches: 6. The V gene's germline CDR1 is LGHNT and CDR2 FRNRAP. This CDR3 is built from 14 residues.

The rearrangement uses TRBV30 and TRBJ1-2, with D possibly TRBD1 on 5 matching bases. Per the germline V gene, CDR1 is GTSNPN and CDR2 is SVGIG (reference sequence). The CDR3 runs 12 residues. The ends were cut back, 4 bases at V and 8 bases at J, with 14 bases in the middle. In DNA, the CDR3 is TGTGCCTGGAAGTGGGCAGGGAAAGGCTACACCTTC. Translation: CAWKWAGKGYTF.

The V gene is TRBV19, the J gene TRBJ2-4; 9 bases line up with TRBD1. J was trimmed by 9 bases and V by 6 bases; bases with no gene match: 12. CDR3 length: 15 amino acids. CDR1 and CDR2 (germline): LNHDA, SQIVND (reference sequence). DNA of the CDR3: TGTGCCAGTAGCCCTGACAGGGGGATCACCTCCATTCAGTACTTC. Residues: CASSPDRGITSIQYF.

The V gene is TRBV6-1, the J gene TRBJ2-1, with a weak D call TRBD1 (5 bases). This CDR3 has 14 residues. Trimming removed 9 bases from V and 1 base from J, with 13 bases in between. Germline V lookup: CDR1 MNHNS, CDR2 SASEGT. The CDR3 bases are TGTGCCAGTATTCAGGGTGGATCCTACAATGAGCAGTTCTTC. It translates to CASIQGGSYNEQFF.

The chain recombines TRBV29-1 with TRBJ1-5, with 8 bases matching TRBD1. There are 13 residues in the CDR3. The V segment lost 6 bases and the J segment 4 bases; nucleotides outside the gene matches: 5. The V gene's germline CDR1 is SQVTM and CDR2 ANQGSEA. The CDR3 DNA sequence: TGCAGCGTCCGGACAGGGTTAAATCAGCCCCAGCATTTT. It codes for CSVRTGLNQPQHF.